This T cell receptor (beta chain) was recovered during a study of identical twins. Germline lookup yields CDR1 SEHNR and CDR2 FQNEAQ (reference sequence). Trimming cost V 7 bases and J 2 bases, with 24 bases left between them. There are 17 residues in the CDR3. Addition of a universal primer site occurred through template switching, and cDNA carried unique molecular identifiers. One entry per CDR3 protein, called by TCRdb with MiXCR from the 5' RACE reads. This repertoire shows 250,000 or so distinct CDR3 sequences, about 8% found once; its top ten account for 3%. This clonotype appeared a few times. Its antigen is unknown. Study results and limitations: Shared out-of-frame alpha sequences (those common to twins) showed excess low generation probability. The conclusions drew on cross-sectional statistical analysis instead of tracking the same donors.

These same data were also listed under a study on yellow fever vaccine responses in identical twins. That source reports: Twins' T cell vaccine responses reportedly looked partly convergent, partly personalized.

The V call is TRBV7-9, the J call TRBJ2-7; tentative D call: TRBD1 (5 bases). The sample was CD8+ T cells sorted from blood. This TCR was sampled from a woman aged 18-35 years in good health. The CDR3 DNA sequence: TGTGCCAGCAAGCCCCTAGTTGGGCAGGGATTTACCTACGAGCAGTACTTC. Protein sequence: CASKPLVGQGFTYEQYF.